This section outlines one T cell receptor beta chain sequence together with its context. Researchers ran the PCR with 60 Vbeta and 13 Jbeta primers. TCRdb's table, derived via immunoSEQ multiplex PCR, lists solely in-frame clones and lacks some. The sample has about 160,000 clones, around 79% seen once. This sample stems from a study of cytomegalovirus exposure and HLA in healthy donors. Whole-study context: Sequencing of approximately 190 million T cells in an earlier analysis found approximately 120 million unique TCR beta sequences.

Sequencing used PBMCs. The receptor's source is a woman between 50 and 59 years old in good health and CMV-seropositive.

In DNA, the CDR3 is TGTGCCAGCAGACGCCTCCAGGGGGCGGGCGCTTTCTTT. Encoded protein: CASRRLQGAGAFF. The chain couples TRBV27 to TRBJ1-1; TRBD1 matches at 8 bases. V gave up 6 bases and J gave up 11 bases; unmatched junction bases: 11. Germline V gives CDR1 MNHEY, CDR2 SMNVEV (reference sequence). This CDR3 region has 13 residues.